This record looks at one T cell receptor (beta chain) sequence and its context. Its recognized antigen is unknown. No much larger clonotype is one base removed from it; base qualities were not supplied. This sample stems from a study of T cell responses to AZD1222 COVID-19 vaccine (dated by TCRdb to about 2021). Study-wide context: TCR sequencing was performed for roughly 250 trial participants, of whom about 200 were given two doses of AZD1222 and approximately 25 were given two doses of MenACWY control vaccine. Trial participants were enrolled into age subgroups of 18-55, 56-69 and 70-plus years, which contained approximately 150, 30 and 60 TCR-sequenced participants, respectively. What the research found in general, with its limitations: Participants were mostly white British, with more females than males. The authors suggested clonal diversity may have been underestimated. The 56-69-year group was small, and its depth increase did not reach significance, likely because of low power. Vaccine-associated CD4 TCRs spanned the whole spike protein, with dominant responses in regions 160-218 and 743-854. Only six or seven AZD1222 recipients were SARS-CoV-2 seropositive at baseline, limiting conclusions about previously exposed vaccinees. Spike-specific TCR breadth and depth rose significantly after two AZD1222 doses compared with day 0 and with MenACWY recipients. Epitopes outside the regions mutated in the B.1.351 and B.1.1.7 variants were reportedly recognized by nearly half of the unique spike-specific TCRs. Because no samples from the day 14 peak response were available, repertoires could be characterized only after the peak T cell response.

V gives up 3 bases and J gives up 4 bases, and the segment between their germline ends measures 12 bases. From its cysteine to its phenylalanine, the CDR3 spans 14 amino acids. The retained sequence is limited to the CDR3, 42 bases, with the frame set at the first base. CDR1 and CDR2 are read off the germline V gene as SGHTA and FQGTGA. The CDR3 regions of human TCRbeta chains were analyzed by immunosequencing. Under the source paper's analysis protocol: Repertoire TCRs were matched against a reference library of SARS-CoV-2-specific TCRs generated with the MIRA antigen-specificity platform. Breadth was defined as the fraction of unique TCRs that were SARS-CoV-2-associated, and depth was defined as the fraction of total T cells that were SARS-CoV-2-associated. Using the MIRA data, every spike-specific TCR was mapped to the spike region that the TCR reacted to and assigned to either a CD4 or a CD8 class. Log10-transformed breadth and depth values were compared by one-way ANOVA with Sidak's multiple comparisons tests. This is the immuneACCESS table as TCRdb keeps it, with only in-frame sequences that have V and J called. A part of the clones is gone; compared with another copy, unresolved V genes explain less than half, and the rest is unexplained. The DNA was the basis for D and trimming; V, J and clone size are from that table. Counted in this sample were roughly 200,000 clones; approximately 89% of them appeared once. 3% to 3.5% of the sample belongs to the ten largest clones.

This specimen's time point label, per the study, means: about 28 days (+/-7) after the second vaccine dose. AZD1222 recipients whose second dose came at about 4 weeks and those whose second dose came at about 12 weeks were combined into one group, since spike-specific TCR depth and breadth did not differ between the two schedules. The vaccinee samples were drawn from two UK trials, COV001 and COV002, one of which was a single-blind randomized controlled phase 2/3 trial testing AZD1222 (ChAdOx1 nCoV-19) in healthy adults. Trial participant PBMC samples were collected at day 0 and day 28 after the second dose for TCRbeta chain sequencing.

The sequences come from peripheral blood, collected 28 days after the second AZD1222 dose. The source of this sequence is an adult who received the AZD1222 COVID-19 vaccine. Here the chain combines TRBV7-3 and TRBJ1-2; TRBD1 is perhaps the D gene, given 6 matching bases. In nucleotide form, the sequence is TGTGCCAGCAGCTTGACAGGCACCACCTATGGCTACACCTTC. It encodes CASSLTGTTYGYTF. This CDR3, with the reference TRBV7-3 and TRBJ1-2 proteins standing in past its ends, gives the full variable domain GAGVSQTPSNKVTEKGKYVELRCDPISGHTALYWYRQSLGQGPEFLIYFQGTGAADDSGLPNDRFFAVRPEGSVSTLKIQRTERGDSAVYLCASSLTGTTYGYTFGSGTRLTVV.